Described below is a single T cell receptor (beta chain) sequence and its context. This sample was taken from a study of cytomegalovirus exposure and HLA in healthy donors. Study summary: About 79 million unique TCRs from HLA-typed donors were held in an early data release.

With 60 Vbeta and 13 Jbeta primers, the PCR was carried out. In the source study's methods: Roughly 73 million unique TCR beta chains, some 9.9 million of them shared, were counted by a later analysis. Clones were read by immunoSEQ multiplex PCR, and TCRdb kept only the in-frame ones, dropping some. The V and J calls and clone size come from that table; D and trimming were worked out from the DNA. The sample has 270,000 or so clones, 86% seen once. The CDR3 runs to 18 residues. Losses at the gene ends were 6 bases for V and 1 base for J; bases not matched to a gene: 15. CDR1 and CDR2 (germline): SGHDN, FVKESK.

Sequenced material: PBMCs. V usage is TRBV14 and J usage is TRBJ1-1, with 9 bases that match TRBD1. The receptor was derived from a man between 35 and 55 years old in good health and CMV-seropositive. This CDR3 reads CASRSGTGWDYPNTEAFF. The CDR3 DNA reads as TGTGCCAGCAGGTCCGGGACAGGGTGGGACTATCCGAACACTGAAGCTTTCTTT.